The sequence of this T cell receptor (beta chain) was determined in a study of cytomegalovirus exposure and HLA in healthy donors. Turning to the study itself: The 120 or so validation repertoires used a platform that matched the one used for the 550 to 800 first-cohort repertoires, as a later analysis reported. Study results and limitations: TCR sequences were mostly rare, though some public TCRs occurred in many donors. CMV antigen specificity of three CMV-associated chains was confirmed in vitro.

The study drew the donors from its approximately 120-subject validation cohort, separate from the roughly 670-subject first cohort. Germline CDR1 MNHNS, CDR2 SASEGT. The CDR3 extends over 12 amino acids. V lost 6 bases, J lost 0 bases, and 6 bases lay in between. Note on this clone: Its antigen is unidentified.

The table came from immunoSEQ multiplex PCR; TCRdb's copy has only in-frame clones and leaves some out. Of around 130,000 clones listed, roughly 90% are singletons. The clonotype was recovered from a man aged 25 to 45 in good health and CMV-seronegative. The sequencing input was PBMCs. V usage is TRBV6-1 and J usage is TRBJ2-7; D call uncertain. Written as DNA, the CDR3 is TGTGCCAGCAGAACAGTCTCCTACGAGCAGTACTTC. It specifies CASRTVSYEQYF.